Below are 20 T cell receptor beta chains sequenced from a single sample in a study of CXCR3-negative and CXCR3-positive naive CD8 T cells. Whole-study findings and limits: When CXCR3-positive naive cells were set against CXCR3-negative naive cells, the former had more hydrophobic TRB CDR3s.

The study made its TRB cDNA libraries by 5' RACE, adding UMI labels. TCRdb reprocessed the 5' RACE reads and reports one entry per CDR3 protein, with no DNA. This sample's clone table lists 50,000 or so distinct CDR3 sequences. No antigen is known for these receptors. Sequenced: naive CXCR3+ CD8+ T cells from blood. Sample subset: CD45RO-CCR7+CD27+CD95- naive CD8+ T cells expressing CXCR3 (TNR3+). These receptors were obtained from a human donor in good health. Some clones in this sample may be carry-over from other donors' samples.

The chain uses TRBV11-3 and TRBJ2-4; the D call from TCRdb, TRBD1, cannot be confirmed without DNA. The CDR3 contains 16 residues. Germline-derived CDR1 and CDR2 are SGHNT and YENEEA. The CDR3 spells CASSPDTGGAKNIQYF.

The rearrangement joins TRBV12-3 or TRBV12-4 to TRBJ2-2; TCRdb picks TRBD1, but there is no DNA to check that call. CDR3 length equals 20 residues. CDR3 sequence reads: CASSTLGTGQGIANTGELFF.

The chain has TRBV20-1 and TRBJ2-7; TCRdb selects TRBD1, and the lack of DNA leaves this call unchecked. The CDR3 loop spans 14 amino acids. CDR1 is DFQATT, CDR2 SNEGSKA, per germline (reference sequence). CDR3: CSARRPGQDYEQYF.

The chain uses TRBV5-1 and TRBJ2-7; there is no DNA to check the TCRdb D call of TRBD1. Germline V gives CDR1 SGHRS, CDR2 YFSETQ. The CDR3 is 17 amino acids. The chain's CDR3 is CASSLGEAGVRNYEQYF.

This CDR3 reads CSVELAGVYNEQFF. The chain uses TRBV29-1 and TRBJ2-1; with no DNA, the TCRdb D assignment of TRBD2 cannot be verified. Germline CDR1 reads SQVTM; CDR2 reads ANQGSEA. The CDR3 is 14 amino acids.

The rearrangement joins TRBV7-6 to TRBJ2-7. The CDR3 runs 16 residues. Germline V gene sequence: CDR1 SGHVS, CDR2 FNYEAQ. CDR3 region: CASSFTDGGTSYEQYF.

This chain links TRBV7-9 with TRBJ2-7; no DNA is available, so the TRBD2 call from TCRdb remains unchecked. Germline V gene data show CDR1 as SEHNR and CDR2 as FQNEAQ (reference sequence). This CDR3 has 13 amino acids. CDR3 in amino acids: CATRGGPAYEQYF.

The chain has TRBV18 and TRBJ1-1; TCRdb designates TRBD1, a call that cannot be tested without DNA. The germline CDR1 and CDR2 sequences are KGHSH and LQKENI. The CDR3 runs 15 residues. The CDR3 region is CASSPGPGLNTEAFF.

The genes are TRBV7-9 and TRBJ2-5. The CDR3 is 13 amino acids. The germline CDR1 and CDR2 sequences are SEHNR and FQNEAQ (reference sequence). This chain's CDR3 is CASSLEYRGTQYF.

The chain carries TRBV12-3 or TRBV12-4 and TRBJ1-5; TCRdb's D gene call, TRBD1, goes unchecked for lack of DNA. The length of the CDR3 is 14 residues. The CDR3 sequence: CASRPGTGDQPQHF.

The gene calls are TRBV5-1 and TRBJ1-1; there is no DNA to check the TCRdb D call of TRBD1. Germline loops: CDR1 SGHRS, CDR2 YFSETQ. The length of the CDR3 is 14 residues. CDR3 protein: CASSYTGAVIEAFF.

The rearrangement links TRBV29-1 to TRBJ2-1; TCRdb reports TRBD2, a call that lacks DNA to check it against. The CDR3 totals 14 residues. Germline lookup yields CDR1 SQVTM and CDR2 ANQGSEA. CDR3 residues: CSVEVTSWDNEQFF.

This sequence joins TRBV19 and TRBJ2-1; the TRBD1 assignment by TCRdb is unverifiable without DNA. This CDR3 contains 17 residues. From germline, CDR1 is LNHDA and CDR2 SQIVND (reference sequence). The CDR3 sequence is CASRPGWGSGSYNEQFF.

This chain links TRBV29-1 with TRBJ2-3; TCRdb's assignment of TRBD2 cannot be checked, as there is no DNA. There are 14 residues in the CDR3. Germline CDR1 SQVTM, CDR2 ANQGSEA. CDR3 sequence reads: CSVVGLGSIDTQYF.

J is TRBJ2-1 and V is TRBV11-2; without DNA, the TCRdb call of TRBD1 cannot be checked. This CDR3 region has 17 residues. The germline gives CDR1 SGHAT, CDR2 FQNNGV. The CDR3 sequence: CASSLAVGGQIHNEQFF. The variable domain in full, completed from reference TRBV11-2 and TRBJ2-1, reads EAGVAQSPRYKIIEKRQSVAFWCNPISGHATLYWYQQILGQGPKLLIQFQNNGVVDDSQLPKDRFSAERLKGVDSTLKIQPAKLEDSAVYLCASSLAVGGQIHNEQFFGPGTRLTVL.

The chain employs TRBV7-2 and TRBJ1-1. This CDR3 has 14 residues. Germline CDR1 reads SGHTA; CDR2 reads FQGNSA. The CDR3 spells CASSLFRTHPEAFF.

CDR3 loop: CASSQDYHEQYF. J is TRBJ2-7 and V is TRBV14. Germline V gene data show CDR1 as SGHDN and CDR2 as FVKESK. This CDR3 spans 12 amino acids.

V is TRBV29-1 and J is TRBJ2-7. This CDR3 is 11 amino acids long. CDR1 and CDR2 from the germline V gene are SQVTM and ANQGSEA. CDR3 region: CSVYVTAEQYF.

This chain connects TRBV7-9 to TRBJ1-5; the D call of TRBD1 rests on TCRdb alone, since no DNA is present to check it. The CDR3 has 15 residues. Germline V lookup: CDR1 SEHNR, CDR2 FQNEAQ (reference sequence). The CDR3 spells CASSPAGAPNQPQHF.

The J gene is TRBJ2-1, the V gene TRBV5-1. CDR1 and CDR2 (germline): SGHRS, YFSETQ. The CDR3 length is 13 residues. This CDR3 reads CASSLVTYNEQFF. Using reference TRBV5-1 and TRBJ2-1 for the parts outside the CDR3, the full variable domain is KAGVTQTPRYLIKTRGQQVTLSCSPISGHRSVSWYQQTPGQGLQFLFEYFSETQRNKGNFPGRFSGRQFSNSRSEMNVSTLELGDSALYLCASSLVTYNEQFFGPGTRLTVL.